The 18 T cell receptor beta chains below come from one sample, sequenced in a study of blood T cell repertoires in COVID-19. Data came from immunoSEQ multiplex PCR; TCRdb stores just in-frame clones and leaves some out. This sample has some 230,000 clones, with about 86% found just once. The material sequenced was peripheral blood. These receptor sequences come from a woman in her 30s who had recovered from COVID-19.

This clone was observed a handful of times. V usage is TRBV2 and J usage is TRBJ2-2; D not certain. CDR1 and CDR2 from the germline V gene are SNHLY and FYNNEI. The V end was cut by 2 bases, the J end by 6 bases, with 10 bases between. The CDR3 has 14 residues. CDR3 amino acids: CASSESVRPGELFF. CDR3 nucleotides: TGTGCCAGCAGTGAATCGGTTCGTCCCGGGGAGCTGTTTTTT.

This chain links TRBV5-6 with TRBJ1-1; 8 nucleotides align to TRBD1. CDR3 length: 15 amino acids. Germline CDR1 is SGHDT and CDR2 is YYEEEE. V was pared by 3 bases and J by 0 bases, with 4 bases of the junction left unmatched. CDR3 DNA sequence: TGTGCCAGCAGCTACTCAGGGGGCCTGAACACTGAAGCTTTCTTT. Translation gives CASSYSGGLNTEAFF. Supplemented by reference TRBV5-6 and TRBJ1-1, the full variable domain reads DAGVTQSPTHLIKTRGQQVTLRCSPKSGHDTVSWYQQALGQGPQFIFQYYEEEERQRGNFPDRFSGHQFPNYSSELNVNALLLGDSALYLCASSYSGGLNTEAFFGQGTRLTVV.

This clone was counted once. The chain couples TRBV4-1 to TRBJ1-5; D remains ambiguous. The V and J ends lost 4 bases and 4 bases respectively, with 14 bases between them. This CDR3 spans 15 amino acids. CDR1 is MGHRA, CDR2 YSYEKL, per germline. The CDR3 bases are TGCGCCAGCAGCCCGACCGGGAGGTCTAATCAGCCCCAGCATTTT. Translation: CASSPTGRSNQPQHF.

This chain joins TRBV14 and TRBJ2-7, with 8 bases identical to TRBD1. J was trimmed by 4 bases and V by 4 bases; bases with no gene match: 6. Germline CDR1 SGHDN, CDR2 FVKESK. This CDR3 region has 14 residues. This CDR3 reads CASSLRTGRYEQYF. The CDR3 bases are TGTGCCAGCAGCCTACGGACAGGGCGTTACGAGCAGTACTTC.

This chain connects TRBV10-3 to TRBJ2-3; TRBD2 matches at 9 bases. Germline CDR1 is ENHRY and CDR2 is SYGVKD. J was trimmed by 2 bases and V by 2 bases; bases with no gene match: 5. CDR3 size: 16 residues. The CDR3 sequence is CAISELAGPLTDTQYF. DNA of the CDR3: TGTGCCATCAGTGAGCTAGCGGGACCCCTCACAGATACGCAGTATTTT.

The chain has TRBV5-1 and TRBJ2-1; TRBD2 is a possible D gene (5 bases). V lost 4 bases, J lost 6 bases, and 14 bases lay in between. The CDR3 spans 14 residues. Germline V CDR1 and CDR2: SGHRS, YFSETQ. Here the CDR3 DNA reads TGCGCCAGCAGCGCCTCTTCTAGCAGCAATGAGCAGTTCTTC. Translated, it gives CASSASSSSNEQFF.

V usage is TRBV4-2 and J usage is TRBJ2-7; 9 bases agree with TRBD2. Looked up from germline, CDR1 is LGHNA and CDR2 is YNFKEQ. The V gene end was trimmed by 0 bases and the J gene end by 5 bases; junction bases not matched to a gene: 2. This CDR3 is built from 14 residues. The CDR3 DNA follows: TGTGCCAGCAGCCAAGAGTTAGCGGGGGACGAGCAGTACTTC. As protein: CASSQELAGDEQYF.

The V call is TRBV7-9, the J call TRBJ2-2; D is ambiguous. The CDR3 has 14 amino acids. CDR1 SEHNR and CDR2 FQNEAQ come from the germline V gene (reference sequence). V was trimmed by 3 bases and J by 3 bases, leaving 8 bases between them. The CDR3 sequence: CASSLTAYTGELFF. DNA of the CDR3: TGTGCCAGCAGCTTGACTGCATACACCGGGGAGCTGTTTTTT.

The chain is built from TRBV28 and TRBJ2-7; TRBD1 matches at 9 bases. The V segment lost 6 bases and the J segment 3 bases; nucleotides outside the gene matches: 12. The CDR3 is 16 amino acids. The germline gives CDR1 MDHEN, CDR2 SYDVKM. CDR3 region: CASRHHSGQGSYEQYF. The CDR3, as DNA: TGTGCCAGCAGACATCACTCCGGACAGGGGAGCTACGAGCAGTACTTC.

This sequence joins TRBV19 and TRBJ2-3, with D possibly matching TRBD2 (5 bases). V was cut by 5 bases and J by 0 bases, with 12 bases left in between. The germline V gene encodes CDR1 LNHDA and CDR2 SQIVND (reference sequence). The CDR3 is 15 residues long. The CDR3 sequence: CASSPGDASTDTQYF. CDR3 nucleotides: TGTGCCAGTAGTCCCGGGGATGCTAGCACAGATACGCAGTATTTT.

J is TRBJ2-5 and V is TRBV6-5; 7 bases fit TRBD1. Germline CDR1 and CDR2: MNHEY and SVGAGI. V lost 2 bases and J lost 3; bases outside the gene matches: 9. There are 16 residues in the CDR3. Here the CDR3 reads CASSYRPAQGEETQYF. DNA of the CDR3: TGTGCCAGCAGTTACCGCCCGGCGCAGGGGGAAGAGACCCAGTACTTC.

The J gene is TRBJ2-7, the V gene TRBV7-3, with D possibly matching TRBD2 (5 bases). The length of the CDR3 is 13 residues. Germline loops: CDR1 SGHTA, CDR2 FQGTGA. The germline V and J ends were trimmed by 3 bases and 1 base, with 7 bases remaining between them. The CDR3 is CASSFGGSYEQYF. As DNA, the CDR3 is TGTGCCAGCAGCTTTGGAGGATCCTACGAGCAGTACTTC.

The sample holds one count of this clone. The gene calls are TRBV5-5 and TRBJ1-1; 11 nucleotides agree with TRBD1. Germline lookup yields CDR1 SGHKS and CDR2 YYEKEE (reference sequence). The CDR3 extends over 15 amino acids. The V segment lost 4 bases and the J segment 5 bases; nucleotides outside the gene matches: 7. CDR3 region: CASSHLDRGRTEAFF. The CDR3 DNA reads TGTGCCAGCAGCCATTTGGACAGGGGGCGGACTGAAGCTTTCTTT.

The J gene is TRBJ2-1, the V gene TRBV7-6, with TRBD1 identical over 8 bases. With V trimmed by 0 bases and J by 8 bases, 18 bases remained unmatched. CDR1 is SGHVS and CDR2 is FNYEAQ in the germline V gene. CDR3 size: 19 residues. The chain's CDR3 is CASSLAGQGIKKYDDEQFF. The CDR3 bases are TGTGCCAGCAGCTTAGCCGGACAGGGCATTAAGAAATACGACGATGAGCAGTTCTTC.

The table lists this clone with a few counts. The rearrangement joins TRBV9 to TRBJ2-2; 7 bases align to TRBD1. J gave up 1 base and V 4 bases, and 4 bases lay outside the gene matches. Germline loops: CDR1 SGDLS, CDR2 YYNGEE. CDR3 size: 15 residues. CDR3 region: CASSPWTGNTGELFF. DNA for the CDR3: TGTGCCAGCAGCCCCTGGACAGGGAACACCGGGGAGCTGTTTTTT.

V is TRBV24-1 and J is TRBJ2-6, with D maybe TRBD1 (6 bases). Trimming removed 3 bases from V and 0 bases from J, with 8 bases in between. The CDR3 consists of 16 residues. Germline CDR1 KGHDR, CDR2 SFDVKD. In DNA form, the CDR3 reads TGTGCCACCAGTGATACAGGGATCTCTGGGGCCAACGTCCTGACTTTC. This sequence encodes CATSDTGISGANVLTF.

This clone was observed a few times. The CDR3 here is CASSATTGLAGASYEQYF. The CDR3 DNA sequence: TGTGCCAGCAGTGCCACCACGGGACTAGCGGGAGCCTCCTACGAGCAGTACTTC. The chain combines TRBV2 with TRBJ2-7, with 14 bases that match TRBD2. V shed 4 bases, J shed 0 bases, and the junction held 8 bases outside the gene matches. The germline CDR1 and CDR2 sequences are SNHLY and FYNNEI. The CDR3 covers 18 residues.

The genes are TRBV27 and TRBJ2-3; 9 nucleotides agree with TRBD2. V lost 2 bases and J lost 4; bases outside the gene matches: 10. The CDR3 spans 17 residues. Per the germline V gene, CDR1 is MNHEY and CDR2 is SMNVEV (reference sequence). In DNA form, the CDR3 reads TGTGCCAGCAGTTTAGAGGGGGCACTAGCGGGTGCAGATACGCAGTATTTT. Its translation: CASSLEGALAGADTQYF.